Listed below are T cell receptor beta chains from one sample, sequenced in a study of CD8 T cells in Susac syndrome. TCRdb reprocessed the immunoSEQ multiplex PCR reads via MiXCR and lists one record per CDR3 protein. The sample includes roughly 330,000 distinct CDR3 sequences, 92% of them seen just once. Input material: CD4+ T cells from PBMCs. The receptors were sampled from a human donor with multiple sclerosis. Both conserved end residues are part of each CDR3. Fields, in order: V gene, clone size, J gene, D gene, CDR3 protein, CDR3 DNA. A D gene is named only where the DNA matches it firmly. A row's size may be missing; if present it is once, few, many or a size class.

TRBV18	-	TRBJ2-7	-	CASSPSGVGGTYSYEQYF	TGTGCCAGCTCACCGTCAGGGGTGGGGGGTACCTACTCCTACGAGCAGTACTTC
TRBV5-1	-	TRBJ1-1	-	CASSAWARGNTEAFF	TGCGCCAGCAGCGCCTGGGCTAGGGGCAACACTGAAGCTTTCTTT
TRBV29-1	-	TRBJ2-7	TRBD2	CSVGGGASGTLSEQYF	TGCAGCGTCGGAGGAGGGGCTAGCGGGACCCTCTCCGAGCAGTACTTC
TRBV5-4	-	TRBJ2-3	TRBD2	CASSLGSGRAADTQYF	TGTGCCAGCAGCTTGGGGAGCGGGAGAGCAGCAGATACGCAGTATTTT
TRBV4-1	-	TRBJ2-7	TRBD1	CASSQVVAGQGTPEEGEQYF	TGCGCCAGCAGCCAAGTGGTGGCGGGACAGGGGACGCCCGAGGAGGGCGAGCAGTACTTC
TRBV29-1	-	TRBJ1-2	TRBD1	CSVAGGYGYTF	TGCAGCGTTGCAGGGGGCTATGGCTACACCTTC
TRBV10-3	-	TRBJ2-2	-	CAISGVGGRRSNTGELFF	TGTGCCATCAGTGGAGTGGGGGGCCGACGATCGAACACCGGGGAGCTGTTTTTT
TRBV13	-	TRBJ2-2	TRBD1	CASSRTGENTGELFF	TGTGCCAGCAGTCGCACAGGGGAGAACACCGGGGAGCTGTTTTTT
TRBV7-9	-	TRBJ1-4	TRBD1	CASSPPWGGYRGLREKLFF	TGTGCCAGCAGCCCTCCCTGGGGGGGCTACAGGGGGCTCCGTGAAAAACTGTTTTTT
TRBV13	few	TRBJ1-6	-	CASSGRASESPLHF	TGTGCCAGCTCTGGCAGGGCAAGTGAGTCGCCCCTCCACTTT
TRBV18	once	TRBJ1-2	-	CASSPNPPAGANYGYTF	TGTGCCAGCTCACCGAACCCCCCCGCCGGAGCTAACTATGGCTACACCTTC